The 23 T cell receptor beta chains listed next were all sequenced from one sample in a study of blood T cell repertoires in COVID-19. TCRdb keeps only in-frame clones here, not all; method: immunoSEQ multiplex PCR. Of around 240,000 clones in the sample, about 90% are singletons; the top ten hold approximately 1.2%. Sequencing was done on a sample of PBMCs or T cells enriched from blood (not recorded which). These receptors came from a human donor in a cohort exposed to, infected with or recovered from COVID-19 (not recorded which). The donor label of this sample is uncertain.

The rearrangement joins TRBV11-3 to TRBJ1-1; the D is unclear. Trimming cost V 4 bases and J 7 bases, with 10 bases left between them. The V gene's germline CDR1 is SGHNT and CDR2 YENEEA. This CDR3 is 12 amino acids long. The CDR3 spells CASSWAGGEAFF. The CDR3 coding sequence is TGTGCCAGCAGCTGGGCTGGTGGTGAAGCTTTCTTT. The full variable domain, its missing parts supplied by reference TRBV11-3 and TRBJ1-1, is EAGVVQSPRYKIIEKKQPVAFWCNPISGHNTLYWYLQNLGQGPELLIRYENEEAVDDSQLPKDRFSAERLKGVDSTLKIQPAELGDSAVYLCASSWAGGEAFFGQGTRLTVV.

The chain carries TRBV27 and TRBJ2-1, with 9 positions matching TRBD2. Trimming cost V 5 bases and J 5 bases; bases outside gene matches: 16. The CDR3 has 18 amino acids. Per germline, CDR1 MNHEY and CDR2 SMNVEV (reference sequence). The CDR3 bases are TGTGCCAGCAGTCCCGGGACGGTGCTTGAGCGGGGGGACAATGAGCAGTTCTTC. This codes for CASSPGTVLERGDNEQFF.

This clone was seen just once. The chain carries TRBV5-5 and TRBJ1-1; D uncertain. This CDR3 spans 14 amino acids. Germline V CDR1 and CDR2: SGHKS, YYEKEE (reference sequence). V was cut by 0 bases and J by 3 bases, with 9 bases left in between. CDR3 sequence (DNA): TGTGCCAGCAGCTTGGGCGGCGGGGACACTGAAGCTTTCTTT. Its protein is CASSLGGGDTEAFF.

This chain connects TRBV5-6 to TRBJ2-1; unclear D gene. CDR1 is SGHDT and CDR2 is YYEEEE in the germline V gene. With 1 base removed from V and 0 bases from J, the gap between germline ends came to 5 bases. The CDR3 is 14 residues long. The CDR3 loop is CASSLHSSYNEQFF. The CDR3 coding sequence is TGTGCCAGCAGCTTGCACTCCTCCTACAATGAGCAGTTCTTC.

This clone was counted ten times or more. This chain uses TRBV30 with TRBJ2-7; D ambiguous. V lost 1 base to trimming and J lost 5 bases, with 21 bases between them. CDR1 GTSNPN and CDR2 SVGIG come from the germline V gene (reference sequence). CDR3 length equals 16 residues. CDR3 sequence (DNA): TGTGCCTGGAGTGGAGATTTGAGTCTTCTGCGCGACGAGCAGTACTTC. Translated: CAWSGDLSLLRDEQYF.

The V and J genes are TRBV19 and TRBJ1-2; the D is unclear. Germline V gives CDR1 LNHDA, CDR2 SQIVND (reference sequence). V dropped 6 bases and J dropped 8 bases, with 10 bases sitting between them. The CDR3 totals 11 residues. The CDR3 is CASRNGVGYTF. In DNA form, the CDR3 reads TGTGCCAGTAGGAACGGAGTGGGCTACACCTTC.

The rearrangement uses TRBV11-2 and TRBJ1-1; TRBD1 might be the D (5 bases). CDR1 is SGHAT and CDR2 is FQNNGV in the germline V gene. This CDR3 has 13 amino acids. Trimming stripped 4 bases from V and 3 bases from J, with 9 bases between. The CDR3 reads CASSSGRDTEAFF. For the CDR3, the DNA is TGTGCCAGCAGCTCAGGGCGTGACACTGAAGCTTTCTTT. Full variable domain (missing parts from reference TRBV11-2 and TRBJ1-1): EAGVAQSPRYKIIEKRQSVAFWCNPISGHATLYWYQQILGQGPKLLIQFQNNGVVDDSQLPKDRFSAERLKGVDSTLKIQPAKLEDSAVYLCASSSGRDTEAFFGQGTRLTVV.

The V call is TRBV9, the J call TRBJ1-1, with 8 nucleotides matching TRBD1. CDR3 size: 17 residues. The trim removed 0 bases at V and 1 base at J, leaving 8 bases unmatched. CDR1 and CDR2 (germline): SGDLS, YYNGEE. The CDR3 coding sequence is TGTGCCAGCAGCGTAGGGATCCGGGACAGGAGGAACACTGAAGCTTTCTTT. This translates into CASSVGIRDRRNTEAFF.

This clone was recorded a few times. The chain links TRBV21-1 to TRBJ1-5; TRBD1, the table's D call, lacks a check against the DNA. TRBV21-1 constitutes a pseudogene. This CDR3 comprises 16 residues. Written as DNA, the CDR3 is TGTGCCAGCAGCTCGTTGGGACAGGGAAGGGATCAGCCCCAGCATTTT. Its protein is CASSSLGQGRDQPQHF.

In its sample, this clone was seen once. The rearrangement uses TRBV19 and TRBJ1-2; D is unclear. This CDR3 has 14 amino acids. In germline, CDR1 is LNHDA, CDR2 SQIVND (reference sequence). The V and J ends lost 9 bases and 5 bases respectively, with 19 bases between them. The chain's CDR3 is CASTRRGRPYGYTF. The CDR3 DNA reads TGTGCCAGCACCCGGCGAGGCCGCCCGTATGGCTACACCTTC.

Only a few counts were recorded for this clone. The chain couples TRBV30 to TRBJ1-5, with 10 bases lining up with TRBD1. Germline-derived CDR1 and CDR2 are GTSNPN and SVGIG (reference sequence). V lost 0 bases, J lost 2 bases, and 1 base stayed unmatched. CDR3 length: 15 amino acids. CDR3 in amino acids: CAWSVDRGGNQPQHF. The CDR3 coding sequence is TGTGCCTGGAGTGTGGACAGGGGGGGCAATCAGCCCCAGCATTTT. The variable domain in full, with the rest retrieved from reference TRBV30 and TRBJ1-5, is SQTIHQWPATLVQPVGSPLSLECTVEGTSNPNLYWYRQAAGRGLQLLFYSVGIGQISSEVPQNLSASRPQDRQFILSSKKLLLSDSGFYLCAWSVDRGGNQPQHFGDGTRLSIL.

The chain recombines TRBV11-1 with TRBJ2-1; TRBD1 might be the D (5 bases). The germline V and J ends were trimmed by 1 base and 10 bases, with 11 bases remaining between them. CDR1 and CDR2 from the germline V gene are SGHAT and FQDESV (reference sequence). The CDR3 loop spans 13 amino acids. CDR3 region: CASSLGRGKEQFF. CDR3 nucleotides: TGTGCCAGCAGCTTAGGAAGGGGAAAGGAGCAGTTCTTC.

The CDR3 nucleotides read TGTGCCAGCTCACCGACCGATTCAGGGGGTGGCTACACCTTC. Translated: CASSPTDSGGGYTF. This chain connects TRBV18 to TRBJ1-2; TRBD1 matches at 7 bases. V was pared by 3 bases and J by 7 bases, with 8 bases of the junction left unmatched. Germline V CDR1 and CDR2: KGHSH, LQKENI. The CDR3 has 14 amino acids.

V usage is TRBV27 and J usage is TRBJ2-2, with TRBD1 matching 7 bases. Germline V CDR1 and CDR2: MNHEY, SMNVEV (reference sequence). This CDR3 has 13 residues. The trim removed 10 bases at V and 2 bases at J, leaving 4 bases unmatched. The CDR3 protein is CATRDRNTGELFF. The CDR3 DNA reads as TGTGCCACCCGGGACAGAAACACCGGGGAGCTGTTTTTT.

V and J are TRBV19 and TRBJ1-6; TRBD1 might be the D (6 bases). The germline V gene encodes CDR1 LNHDA and CDR2 SQIVND (reference sequence). Trimming stripped 4 bases from V and 10 bases from J, with 14 bases between. The length of the CDR3 is 14 residues. CDR3 DNA sequence: TGTGCCAGTAGTACCCGGACAGACAGCTCACCCCTCCACTTT. Protein sequence: CASSTRTDSSPLHF.

The J gene is TRBJ2-1, the V gene TRBV20-1; no definite D call. V was trimmed by 3 bases and J by 9 bases, leaving 9 bases between them. Germline CDR1 is DFQATT and CDR2 is SNEGSKA (reference sequence). This CDR3 comprises 11 residues. CDR3: CSARRSGEQFF. The CDR3 DNA sequence: TGCAGTGCTAGGAGGTCGGGTGAGCAGTTCTTC.

Here the CDR3 reads CAISESGWGQGSPGELFF. The CDR3 bases are TGTGCCATCAGTGAGTCTGGTTGGGGACAGGGATCCCCCGGGGAGCTGTTTTTT. The chain carries TRBV10-3 and TRBJ2-2; TRBD1 aligns across 9 bases. Unmatched junction bases numbered 11, after V lost 0 bases and J lost 6 bases. Germline loops: CDR1 ENHRY, CDR2 SYGVKD. The CDR3 has 18 residues.

The genes are TRBV4-3 and TRBJ2-3; tentative D call: TRBD2 (5 bases). V was pared by 1 base and J by 2 bases, with 10 bases between. This CDR3 has 15 residues. The germline gives CDR1 LGHNA, CDR2 YSLEER. The CDR3 bases are TGCGCCAGCAGCCAAGTTCACGGGGACACAGATACGCAGTATTTT. Translation gives CASSQVHGDTDTQYF.

V usage is TRBV2 and J usage is TRBJ2-3, with TRBD2 matching 7 bases. The CDR3 loop spans 14 amino acids. V gave up 6 bases and J gave up 2 bases; unmatched junction bases: 5. Per germline, CDR1 SNHLY and CDR2 FYNNEI. The CDR3 nucleotides are TGTGCCAGCAGGCGACTAGCCCCCACAGATACGCAGTATTTT. Translating gives CASRRLAPTDTQYF.

V and J are TRBV5-1 and TRBJ2-7; 8 positions match TRBD1. This CDR3 region has 13 residues. Germline CDR1 reads SGHRS; CDR2 reads YFSETQ. After removal of 3 bases from V and 3 bases from J, the junction contained 2 bases not matched to a gene. The CDR3 DNA is TGCGCCAGCAGCTCCGGACAGGGCTACGAGCAGTACTTC. This sequence encodes CASSSGQGYEQYF.

The rearrangement uses TRBV12-2 and TRBJ1-2; the D call in the table, TRBD1, was not verified against the DNA. TRBV12-2 is a pseudogene segment. The CDR3 is 13 residues long. The CDR3 sequence is CASRLRQVYGYTF. CDR3 nucleotides: TGTGCAAGTCGCTTAAGACAGGTATATGGCTACACCTTC.

J is TRBJ2-7 and V is TRBV19; the D gene is possibly TRBD1 (5 bases). V was pared by 8 bases and J by 3 bases, with 11 bases between. Germline V gene lookup returns CDR1 LNHDA and CDR2 SQIVND (reference sequence). The CDR3 runs to 12 residues. The CDR3 nucleotides are TGTGCCAGTGGGGCGGTCCACTACGAGCAGTACTTC. Translation: CASGAVHYEQYF.

This clone occurred once. The gene calls are TRBV10-1 and TRBJ2-3; 8 bases line up with TRBD2. Germline V lookup: CDR1 WNHNN, CDR2 SYGVQD (reference sequence). This CDR3 comprises 14 residues. Germline trimming cut 4 bases from V and 2 bases from J; bases unmatched to any gene: 2. The CDR3 DNA reads TGCGCCAGCAGTGCGGGGGGGTACACAGATACGCAGTATTTT. Its translation: CASSAGGYTDTQYF.